Following are 32 T cell receptor beta chains from one sample sequenced in a study of blood T cell repertoires in COVID-19. Produced via immunoSEQ multiplex PCR; TCRdb's table is partial and in-frame only. The data hold under 300,000 clones, with approximately 79% observed a single time. The sequencing input was peripheral blood. Every receptor here comes from a woman between 40 and 55 years old with active or convalescent COVID-19.

The rearrangement joins TRBV5-4 to TRBJ2-1; 9 nucleotides line up with TRBD2. The CDR3 has 16 amino acids. Germline assignment: CDR1 SGHNT and CDR2 YYREEE (reference sequence). Trimming removed 0 bases from V and 4 bases from J; junction bases left unmatched: 5. The CDR3 coding sequence is TGTGCCAGCAGCTTGGGGAGCGGGGGGCGGTACAATGAGCAGTTCTTC. Protein product: CASSLGSGGRYNEQFF.

A single count supports this clone. V is TRBV19 and J is TRBJ2-1; D perhaps matches TRBD2 (5 bases). This CDR3 has 15 residues. Germline lookup yields CDR1 LNHDA and CDR2 SQIVND (reference sequence). Between the trimmed V and J ends, which lost 2 bases and 6 bases, there was a span of 14 bases. The CDR3 here is CASSITGSGTNEQFF. In DNA form, the CDR3 reads TGTGCCAGTAGTATAACTGGGTCGGGAACCAATGAGCAGTTCTTC.

The DNA for the CDR3 is TGTGCCAGCAGCTTAGGACGAACCGGGAAGGGAGGCACTGAAGCTTTCTTT. Its translation: CASSLGRTGKGGTEAFF. The V gene is TRBV11-3, the J gene TRBJ1-1, with D unclear. V was pared by 1 base and J by 4 bases, with 19 bases between. Germline V gene data show CDR1 as SGHNT and CDR2 as YENEEA. The CDR3 extends over 17 amino acids. Based on the CDR3 plus reference TRBV11-3 and TRBJ1-1, the full variable domain is EAGVVQSPRYKIIEKKQPVAFWCNPISGHNTLYWYLQNLGQGPELLIRYENEEAVDDSQLPKDRFSAERLKGVDSTLKIQPAELGDSAVYLCASSLGRTGKGGTEAFFGQGTRLTVV.

V usage is TRBV5-1 and J usage is TRBJ1-1, with 7 bases fitting TRBD1. The germline V gene has CDR1 SGHRS and CDR2 YFSETQ. After removal of 3 bases from V and 1 base from J, the junction contained 12 bases not matched to a gene. The CDR3 runs 17 residues. The CDR3, as DNA: TGCGCCAGCAGCTCCCCCCGGGACAGTTGGGCGAACACTGAAGCTTTCTTT. This encodes CASSSPRDSWANTEAFF.

The rearrangement links TRBV5-1 to TRBJ1-6, with a tentative D call TRBD1 (5 bases). Germline CDR1 SGHRS, CDR2 YFSETQ. Trimming took off 0 bases at V and 9 bases at J, with 16 bases between the two ends. The CDR3 runs 16 residues. The CDR3 DNA sequence: TGCGCCAGCAGCTTGGGTGTCAGGGAAAAAGGTTCACCCCTCCACTTT. Its protein is CASSLGVREKGSPLHF.

The chain recombines TRBV12-3 or TRBV12-4 with TRBJ2-7; weak D call: TRBD1 (5 bases). V lost 6 bases and J lost 6, with 9 bases in between. The CDR3 runs 11 residues. Here the CDR3 DNA reads TGTGCCAGCAGCCAGGGTGGCGAGCAGTACGTC. Its protein is CASSQGGEQYV.

The chain employs TRBV9 and TRBJ2-3; 9 bases align to TRBD2. V dropped 2 bases and J dropped 4; count of bases not matched to a gene: 5. Germline lookup yields CDR1 SGDLS and CDR2 YYNGEE. The CDR3 is made up of 15 amino acids. The CDR3 region is CASSVIAGEADTQYF. DNA of the CDR3: TGTGCCAGCAGCGTGATAGCGGGGGAGGCAGATACGCAGTATTTT. The full variable domain, in which reference TRBV9 and TRBJ2-3 provide the parts outside the CDR3, is DSGVTQTPKHLITATGQRVTLRCSPRSGDLSVYWYQQSLDQGLQFLIQYYNGEERAKGNILERFSAQQFPDLHSELNLSSLELGDSALYFCASSVIAGEADTQYFGPGTRLTVL.

The chain carries TRBV7-9 and TRBJ1-2, with TRBD1 matching over 7 bases. J lost 5 bases, V lost 7 bases, and 16 bases had no gene match. CDR3 length equals 16 residues. The V gene's germline CDR1 is SEHNR and CDR2 FQNEAQ (reference sequence). CDR3 residues: CASNLPSTTGEYGYTF. For the CDR3, the DNA is TGTGCCAGCAACCTCCCATCTACTACAGGGGAGTATGGCTACACCTTC.

The count of this clone is one. The chain couples TRBV5-8 to TRBJ2-7; TRBD1 is a possible D gene (5 bases). The CDR3 covers 15 residues. V lost 0 bases, J lost 0 bases, and 10 bases lay in between. Germline assignment: CDR1 SGHTS and CDR2 YDEGEE. The CDR3 region has the DNA TGTGCCAGCAGCTTGGTAGCCCAGGGCTCCTACGAGCAGTACGTC. Its protein product is CASSLVAQGSYEQYV.

This rearrangement joins TRBV2 to TRBJ1-3, with 8 bases that match TRBD1. The germline V gene has CDR1 SNHLY and CDR2 FYNNEI. Unmatched junction bases numbered 10, after V lost 5 bases and J lost 4 bases. The CDR3 is made up of 16 amino acids. This chain's CDR3 is CASSRQGPSGGNTIYF. CDR3 bases: TGTGCCAGCAGTAGACAGGGGCCCTCGGGCGGAAACACCATATATTTT. The full variable domain, with the rest looked up from reference TRBV2 and TRBJ1-3, is EPEVTQTPSHQVTQMGQEVILRCVPISNHLYFYWYRQILGQKVEFLVSFYNNEISEKSEIFDDQFSVERPDGSNFTLKIRSTKLEDSAMYFCASSRQGPSGGNTIYFGEGSWLTVV.

The chain has TRBV29-1 and TRBJ2-3; 8 bases line up with TRBD1. The ends lost 6 bases at V and 11 bases at J; junction bases unmatched: 10. CDR3 length: 12 residues. CDR1 is SQVTM, CDR2 ANQGSEA, per germline. CDR3: CSVGQDREGQYF. CDR3 in DNA: TGCAGCGTGGGTCAGGACAGGGAAGGGCAGTATTTT.

This sequence joins TRBV5-1 and TRBJ2-2; 8 bases match TRBD1. CDR3 size: 15 residues. Trimming removed 4 bases from V and 3 bases from J; junction bases left unmatched: 5. Germline-derived CDR1 and CDR2 are SGHRS and YFSETQ. The CDR3 DNA reads TGCGCCAGCAGCCGTCAGGACAGGGACACCGGGGAGCTGTTTTTT. Translated: CASSRQDRDTGELFF.

Remarks on this clone: A much more abundant neighbour one base away suggests this may be a read error. The chain couples TRBV5-1 to TRBJ2-1; D gene unclear. CDR3 size: 11 residues. The germline gives CDR1 SGHRS, CDR2 YFSETQ. The V end was cut by 3 bases, the J end by 4 bases, with 2 bases between. The chain's CDR3 is CASSSYNEQFF. The CDR3, as DNA: TGCGCCAGCAGCTCTTACAATGAGCAGTTCTTC.

This clone was observed once. The chain combines TRBV21-1 with TRBJ2-3; the table calls TRBD1, which could not be checked here. TRBV21-1 is a documented pseudogene. The CDR3 is 15 amino acids. The CDR3 spells CASPRGTGEKDTQYF. CDR3 DNA: TGTGCCAGCCCCAGGGGGACAGGGGAAAAAGATACGCAGTATTTT.

The chain joins TRBV2 to TRBJ1-5, with D tentatively TRBD1 (6 bases). There are 16 residues in the CDR3. The V and J ends lost 4 bases and 6 bases respectively, with 19 bases between them. Per germline, CDR1 SNHLY and CDR2 FYNNEI. The CDR3 is CASSVFRGQGSQPQHF. The CDR3 DNA reads as TGTGCCAGCAGTGTTTTTCGGGGCCAGGGGAGTCAGCCCCAGCATTTT.

V and J are TRBV19 and TRBJ1-3; perhaps TRBD1 as D (5 bases). V was cut by 7 bases and J by 2 bases, with 18 bases left in between. The CDR3 loop spans 16 amino acids. From germline, CDR1 is LNHDA and CDR2 SQIVND (reference sequence). CDR3 coding DNA: TGTGCCAGTACCCCCGGCCAGGGAAAGGCTGGAAACACCATATATTTT. It codes for CASTPGQGKAGNTIYF.

There are a few counts of this clone. Other DNA sequences in this sample translate to the same CDR3. The CDR3 loop is CATSEGSSNQPQHF. The CDR3, as DNA: TGTGCCACCAGTGAGGGCAGCTCCAATCAGCCCCAGCATTTT. V is TRBV24-1 and J is TRBJ1-5; unclear D gene. CDR1 is KGHDR, CDR2 SFDVKD, per germline. V was cut by 4 bases and J by 3 bases, with 9 bases left in between. The CDR3 is 14 amino acids.

Written as DNA, the CDR3 is TGTGCCAGCAGCGTTGACAGTTGGGGCTACACCTTC. Encoded protein: CASSVDSWGYTF. This chain joins TRBV6-5 and TRBJ1-2, with TRBD1 as a possible D gene (5 bases). Germline V CDR1 and CDR2: MNHEY, SVGAGI. Trimming pared 6 bases from V and 8 bases from J, leaving 13 bases between. The CDR3 totals 12 residues.

This clone has more than one count but fewer than ten. This chain uses TRBV19 with TRBJ2-3; D is unclear. The CDR3 is made up of 14 amino acids. Deletions cut 5 bases from V and 0 bases from J, with 9 bases between. Germline V CDR1 and CDR2: LNHDA, SQIVND (reference sequence). The CDR3 DNA reads TGTGCCAGTAGTCTACAGATTAGCACAGATACGCAGTATTTT. Amino acid sequence: CASSLQISTDTQYF.

This chain joins TRBV25-1 and TRBJ1-1; a weak D match, TRBD1 (5 bases). V was clipped by 4 bases and J by 4 bases, with 25 bases between them. Germline values: CDR1 MGHDK, CDR2 SYGVNS. The CDR3 sequence is 18 residues long. The CDR3 coding sequence is TGTGCCAGCAGTGGCCTATCAAATAATCAGGGTCGAGGCACTGAAGCTTTCTTT. This translates into CASSGLSNNQGRGTEAFF.

The chain couples TRBV2 to TRBJ2-7, with D tentatively TRBD1 (6 bases). CDR3 length equals 14 residues. Trimming left V 9 bases short and J 0 bases short, with 15 bases between. Germline V gives CDR1 SNHLY, CDR2 FYNNEI. Here the CDR3 reads CASKTGSVSYEQYF. The CDR3 DNA reads as TGTGCCAGTAAAACAGGGAGCGTCTCCTACGAGCAGTACTTC.

The gene calls are TRBV5-1 and TRBJ2-3; D remains ambiguous. The CDR3 sequence is 15 residues long. Germline loops: CDR1 SGHRS, CDR2 YFSETQ. Trimming took 0 bases from V and 2 from J, leaving 10 bases between them. CDR3 nucleotides: TGCGCCAGCAGCTTGGATAATAGTATCACAGATACGCAGTATTTT. This gives the protein CASSLDNSITDTQYF.

This sequence joins TRBV29-1 and TRBJ2-3; 11 bases are a match to TRBD1. V lost 4 bases, J lost 4 bases, and 1 base stayed unmatched. The CDR3 extends over 13 amino acids. Germline V CDR1 and CDR2: SQVTM, ANQGSEA. CDR3 amino acids: CSVGGQGADTQYF. The CDR3 region has the DNA TGCAGCGTTGGGGGACAGGGGGCAGATACGCAGTATTTT.

This rearrangement joins TRBV15 to TRBJ2-3; maybe TRBD1 (5 bases). This CDR3 is built from 12 residues. V was shortened by 6 bases and J by 6 bases, with 10 bases between the two germline ends. Germline CDR1 LNHNV, CDR2 YYDKDF (reference sequence). The CDR3 loop is CATRTVSDTQYF. CDR3 DNA sequence: TGTGCCACCAGGACAGTTTCGGATACGCAGTATTTT. Drawing the rest from reference TRBV15 and TRBJ2-3, the complete variable domain is DAMVIQNPRYQVTQFGKPVTLSCSQTLNHNVMYWYQQKSSQAPKLLFHYYDKDFNNEADTPDNFQSRRPNTSFCFLDIRSPGLGDTAMYLCATRTVSDTQYFGPGTRLTVL.

The V and J genes are TRBV6-5 and TRBJ1-2; 9 bases align to TRBD1. The CDR3 runs 13 residues. Germline assignment: CDR1 MNHEY and CDR2 SVGAGI. V lost 6 bases to trimming and J lost 4 bases; unmatched junction nucleotides: 3. Here the CDR3 DNA reads TGTGCCAGCAGCCCGACAGGGGGCTATGGCTACACCTTC. The encoded protein is CASSPTGGYGYTF.

This clone was detected only once. CDR3 residues: CASSFGLPTGELFF. CDR3 coding DNA: TGTGCCAGCAGCTTTGGACTGCCTACCGGGGAGCTGTTTTTT. V and J are TRBV11-3 and TRBJ2-2; TRBD2 is a possible D gene (5 bases). Deletions cut 3 bases from V and 5 bases from J, with 10 bases between. The CDR3 runs to 14 residues. Germline CDR1 and CDR2: SGHNT and YENEEA.

The chain employs TRBV30 and TRBJ2-3, with 8 bases lining up with TRBD2. Trimming cost V 8 bases and J 5 bases; bases outside gene matches: 15. Per germline, CDR1 GTSNPN and CDR2 SVGIG (reference sequence). The CDR3 is 15 residues long. The CDR3 coding sequence is TGTGCCCCTGGGTTCGAGCGGGGGATAGGAGATACGCAGTATTTT. Amino acids: CAPGFERGIGDTQYF.

The V and J genes are TRBV18 and TRBJ2-3; TRBD1 aligns across 10 bases. The ends lost 2 bases at V and 8 bases at J; junction bases unmatched: 7. Germline CDR1 KGHSH, CDR2 LQKENI. This CDR3 is built from 15 residues. The DNA for the CDR3 is TGTGCCAGCTCACCAGGACAGGGGGACCGGGGTACGCAGTATTTT. It encodes CASSPGQGDRGTQYF. Full variable domain (outside the CDR3, taken from reference TRBV18 and TRBJ2-3): NAGVMQNPRHLVRRRGQEARLRCSPMKGHSHVYWYRQLPEEGLKFMVYLQKENIIDESGMPKERFSAEFPKEGPSILRIQQVVRGDSAAYFCASSPGQGDRGTQYFGPGTRLTVL.

With respect to this clone: A far larger clone lies a single base away; this is likely a read error. The chain is built from TRBV5-4 and TRBJ1-2, with TRBD1 identical over 8 bases. Germline CDR1 SGHNT, CDR2 YYREEE (reference sequence). The ends lost 4 bases at V and 4 bases at J; junction bases unmatched: 6. The CDR3 has 14 amino acids. The CDR3 coding sequence is TGTGCCAGCAGCCCCGGACAGGGAAGCTATGGCTACACCTTC. This gives the protein CASSPGQGSYGYTF.

In regard to this clone: Within the sample, other DNA sequences also encode this same CDR3. The chain has TRBV11-3 and TRBJ2-2, with 7 bases that match TRBD2. In germline, CDR1 is SGHNT, CDR2 YENEEA. V dropped 2 bases and J dropped 0; count of bases not matched to a gene: 9. The CDR3 is 18 amino acids. Here the CDR3 reads CASSLSWASGTNTGELFF. As DNA, the CDR3 is TGTGCCAGCAGCTTAAGCTGGGCTAGCGGTACGAACACCGGGGAGCTGTTTTTT.

The gene calls are TRBV28 and TRBJ1-3; no firm D call. V lost 3 bases and J 7 bases, leaving 4 bases between the germline ends. This CDR3 comprises 11 residues. Germline V lookup: CDR1 MDHEN, CDR2 SYDVKM. CDR3: CASSFVNTIYF. The CDR3 nucleotides read TGTGCCAGCAGTTTCGTCAACACCATATATTTT.

This clone occurred a few times. The gene calls are TRBV12-3 or TRBV12-4 and TRBJ1-4; a weak D match, TRBD1 (5 bases). The V gene lost 6 bases and the J gene lost 8 bases, with 10 bases spanning the gap. The CDR3 length is 12 residues. In DNA form, the CDR3 reads TGTGCCAGCAGAAACCAGGGAGAAAAACTGTTTTTT. Its protein is CASRNQGEKLFF.